There are a few counts of the clone carrying this T cell receptor (beta chain). The target antigen is unknown. The data were obtained in a study of blood T cells in healthy people across ages. Notes on the study in general: Relative to aged donors, long-lived donors carried more naive CD4+ cells and displayed higher diversity.

A second PCR of 7 to 11 cycles used a sample-barcoded 5' primer and a J-beta primer mix. Sequencing yielded, for each sample, at least 3 million paired-end reads carrying CDR3. TCRdb ran MiXCR on the 5' RACE reads and lists one entry per CDR3 protein. The sample has around 1.5 million distinct CDR3 sequences; around 35% are singletons. This CDR3 has 16 residues. In each sample, at least 6 million PBMCs were isolated. Sequenced: blood. The source is a woman aged 25 to 45 in good health. V usage is TRBV21-1 and J usage is TRBJ2-5; the D call in the table, TRBD2, was not verified against the DNA. TRBV21-1 is described as a pseudogene. The CDR3 nucleotides are TGTGCCAGTCTCCCAGACAGCGGGACCTACCAAGAGACCCAGTACTTC. It encodes CASLPDSGTYQETQYF.